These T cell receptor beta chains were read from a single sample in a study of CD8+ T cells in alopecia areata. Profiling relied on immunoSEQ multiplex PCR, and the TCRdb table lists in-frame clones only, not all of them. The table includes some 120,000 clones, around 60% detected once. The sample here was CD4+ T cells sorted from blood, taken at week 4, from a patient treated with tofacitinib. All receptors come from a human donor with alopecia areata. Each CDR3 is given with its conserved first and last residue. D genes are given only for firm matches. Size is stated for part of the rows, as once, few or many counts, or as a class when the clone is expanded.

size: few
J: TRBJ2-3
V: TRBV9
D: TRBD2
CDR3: CASSKTSGGPIDTQYF
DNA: TGTGCCAGCAGCAAGACTAGCGGGGGGCCGATAGATACGCAGTATTTT

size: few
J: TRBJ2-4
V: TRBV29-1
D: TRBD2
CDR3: CSVVRGGGIQYF
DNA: TGCAGCGTTGTGCGGGGGGGTGGCATTCAGTACTTC

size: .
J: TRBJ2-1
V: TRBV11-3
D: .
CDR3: CASSLDSSNEQFF
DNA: TGCGCCAGCAGCTTAGATAGTTCAAATGAGCAGTTCTTC

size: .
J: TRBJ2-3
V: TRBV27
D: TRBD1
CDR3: CASSFRDPRGDTQYF
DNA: TGTGCCAGCAGTTTCCGGGACCCCAGGGGGGATACGCAGTATTTT

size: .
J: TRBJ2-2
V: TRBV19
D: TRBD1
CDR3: CASSTTGTGNTGELFF
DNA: TGTGCCAGTAGCACCACCGGGACAGGGAACACCGGGGAGCTGTTTTTT

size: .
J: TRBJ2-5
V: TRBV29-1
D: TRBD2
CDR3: CSVHPAGEATQYF
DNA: TGCAGCGTACACCCCGCGGGAGAAGCGACCCAGTACTTC

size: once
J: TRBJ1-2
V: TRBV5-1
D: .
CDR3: CASSLGSESYGYTF
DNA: TGCGCCAGCAGCTTGGGGTCAGAAAGCTATGGCTACACCTTC

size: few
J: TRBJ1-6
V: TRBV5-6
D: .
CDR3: CASGESYSPLHF
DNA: TGTGCCAGCGGGGAATCTTATTCACCCCTCCACTTT

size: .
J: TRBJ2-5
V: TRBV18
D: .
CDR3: CASSPGPVRETQYF
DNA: TGTGCCAGCTCACCAGGGCCTGTGAGGGAGACCCAGTACTTC

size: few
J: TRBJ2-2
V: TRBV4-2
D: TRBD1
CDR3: CASSPTGTGGNTGELFF
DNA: TGTGCCAGCAGCCCGACCGGGACAGGGGGCAACACCGGGGAGCTGTTTTTT

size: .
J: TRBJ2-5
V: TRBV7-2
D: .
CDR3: CATTLRGMQETQYF
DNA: TGTGCCACCACTCTCCGGGGGATGCAAGAGACCCAGTACTTC

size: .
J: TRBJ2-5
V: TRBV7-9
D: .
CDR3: CASSLGIGRRIQETQYF
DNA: TGTGCCAGCAGCTTAGGGATAGGGAGACGGATACAAGAGACCCAGTACTTC

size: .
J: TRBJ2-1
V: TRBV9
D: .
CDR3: CASSVRQGLGNEQFF
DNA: TGTGCCAGCAGCGTACGGCAGGGGTTGGGTAATGAGCAGTTCTTC

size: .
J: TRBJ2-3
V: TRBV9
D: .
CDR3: CASSVGGSTDTQYF
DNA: TGTGCCAGCAGCGTAGGGGGGAGCACAGATACGCAGTATTTT

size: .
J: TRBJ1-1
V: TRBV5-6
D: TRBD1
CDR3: CASSFYPGGYDEAFF
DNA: TGTGCCAGCAGCTTTTATCCAGGGGGCTATGACGAAGCTTTCTTT

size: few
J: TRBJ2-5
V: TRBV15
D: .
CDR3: CATSRGGTGTQYF
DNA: TGTGCCACCAGCAGAGGTGGCACGGGGACCCAGTACTTC

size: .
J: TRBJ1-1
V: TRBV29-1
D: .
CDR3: CSVLPGLANTEAFF
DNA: TGCAGCGTGTTACCGGGCCTGGCTAACACTGAAGCTTTCTTT

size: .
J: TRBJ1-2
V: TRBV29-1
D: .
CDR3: CSVVVTESVENYGYTF
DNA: TGCAGCGTTGTTGTTACGGAAAGCGTCGAAAACTATGGCTACACCTTC

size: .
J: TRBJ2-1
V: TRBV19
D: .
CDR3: CASSIPNRNEQFF
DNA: TGTGCCAGTAGTATCCCGAACAGAAATGAGCAGTTCTTC

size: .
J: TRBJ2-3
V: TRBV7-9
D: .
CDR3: CASSLALTDTQYF
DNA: TGTGCCAGCAGCTTAGCCCTCACAGATACGCAGTATTTT

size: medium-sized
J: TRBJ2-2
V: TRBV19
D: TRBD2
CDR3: CASSTTTSGRYGELFF
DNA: TGTGCCAGTAGTACTACGACTAGCGGGAGGTACGGGGAGCTGTTTTTT

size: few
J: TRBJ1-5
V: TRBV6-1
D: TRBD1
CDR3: CASFGQEGQPQHF
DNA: TGTGCCAGCTTTGGACAGGAAGGACAGCCCCAGCATTTT

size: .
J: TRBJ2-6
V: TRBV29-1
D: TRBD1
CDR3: CSVKTGGVSGANVLTF
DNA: TGCAGCGTCAAGACAGGGGGCGTCTCTGGGGCCAACGTCCTGACTTTC

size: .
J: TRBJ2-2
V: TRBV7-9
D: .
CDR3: CASSALLDTGELFF
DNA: TGTGCCAGCAGCGCCCTTCTGGACACCGGGGAGCTGTTTTTT

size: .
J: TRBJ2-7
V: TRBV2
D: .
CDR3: CASMVGYEQYF
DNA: TGTGCCAGCATGGTGGGCTACGAGCAGTACTTC

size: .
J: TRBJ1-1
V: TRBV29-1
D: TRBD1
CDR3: CSGSTGKTEAFF
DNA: TGCAGCGGCTCGACAGGGAAGACTGAAGCTTTCTTT

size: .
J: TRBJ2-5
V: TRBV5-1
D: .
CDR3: CASSLETPGSEGETQYF
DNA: TGCGCCAGCAGCTTGGAAACCCCAGGGAGTGAAGGGGAGACCCAGTACTTC

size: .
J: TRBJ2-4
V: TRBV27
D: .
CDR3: CASSLSWGAKNIQYF
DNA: TGTGCCAGCAGTTTATCGTGGGGGGCCAAAAACATTCAGTACTTC

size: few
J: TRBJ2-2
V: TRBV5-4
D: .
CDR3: CASSLDRPATGELFF
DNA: TGTGCCAGCAGCTTGGATCGCCCGGCCACCGGGGAGCTGTTTTTT

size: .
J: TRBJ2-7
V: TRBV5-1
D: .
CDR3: CASSLATSSSYEQYF
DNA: TGCGCCAGCAGCCTAGCCACAAGTAGCTCCTACGAGCAGTACTTC

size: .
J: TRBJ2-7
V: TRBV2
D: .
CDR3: CASSVGRLYEQYF
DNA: TGTGCCAGCAGTGTTGGCAGGCTTTACGAGCAGTACTTC

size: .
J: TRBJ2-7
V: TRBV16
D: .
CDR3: CASSPLGSYEQYF
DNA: TGTGCCAGCAGCCCGTTAGGCTCCTACGAGCAGTACTTC

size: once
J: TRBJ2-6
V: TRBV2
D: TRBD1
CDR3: CASRISGGDVLTF
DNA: TGTGCCAGCAGGATTTCAGGGGGCGACGTCCTGACTTTC

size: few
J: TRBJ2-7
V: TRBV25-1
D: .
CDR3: CASSEGPDPSYEQYF
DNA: TGTGCCAGCAGTGAAGGGCCGGACCCCTCCTACGAGCAGTACTTC

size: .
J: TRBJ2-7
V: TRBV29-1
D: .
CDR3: CSVEEGGYEQYF
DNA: TGCAGCGTTGAGGAGGGGGGGTACGAGCAGTACTTC